This TCR beta chain was recorded in a study of regulatory T cells in long-lasting Graves disease. Study-wide context: Recently diagnosed Graves' patients had received antithyroid drugs for under 3 months.

Germline CDR1 is KGHDR and CDR2 is SFDVKD. Trimming took 7 bases from V and 3 from J; bases not matched to a gene: 9. The CDR3 runs 15 residues. Time point of the sample: newly diagnosed GD, antithyroid drugs for less than 3 months. The authors made the TCR library using RNA they extracted from PBMCs. Arm-PCR of CDR3 regions with iRepertoire HTBI primers generated TCR beta libraries. From the multiplex PCR reads, TCRdb called clonotypes with MiXCR, one entry per CDR3 protein. The data show some 200,000 distinct CDR3 sequences, 15% to 20% seen once. The same sample was also studied in work on T cells in Graves' hyperthyroidism and ophthalmopathy.

The starting material was peripheral blood mononuclear cells (PBMCs), obtained at new diagnosis, from a patient treated with antithyroid drugs. This TCR was sampled from a woman in her twenties or thirties with Graves disease. J is TRBJ2-3 and V is TRBV24-1; 7 bases agree with TRBD1. The CDR3 is CATSRGQTGTDTQYF. The CDR3 nucleotides read TGTGCCACCAGCCGTGGACAGACAGGGACAGATACGCAGTATTTT.